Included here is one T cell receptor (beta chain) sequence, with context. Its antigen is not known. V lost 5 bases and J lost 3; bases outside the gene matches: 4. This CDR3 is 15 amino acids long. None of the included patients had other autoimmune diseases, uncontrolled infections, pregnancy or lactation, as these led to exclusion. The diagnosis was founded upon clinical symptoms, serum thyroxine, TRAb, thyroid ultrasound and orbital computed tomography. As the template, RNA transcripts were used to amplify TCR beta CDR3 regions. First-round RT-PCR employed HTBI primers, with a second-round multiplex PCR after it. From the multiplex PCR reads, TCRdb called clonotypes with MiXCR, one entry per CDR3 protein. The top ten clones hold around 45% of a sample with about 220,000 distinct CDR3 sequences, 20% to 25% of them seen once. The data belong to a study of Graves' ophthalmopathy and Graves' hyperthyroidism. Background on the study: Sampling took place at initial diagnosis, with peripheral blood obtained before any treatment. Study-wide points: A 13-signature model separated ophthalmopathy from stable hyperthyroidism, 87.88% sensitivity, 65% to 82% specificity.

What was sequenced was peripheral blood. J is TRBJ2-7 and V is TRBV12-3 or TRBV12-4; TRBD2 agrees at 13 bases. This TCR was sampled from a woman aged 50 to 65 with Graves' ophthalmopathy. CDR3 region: CASSTGLAGDYEQYF. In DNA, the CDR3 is TGTGCCAGCAGTACCGGACTAGCGGGAGACTACGAGCAGTACTTC.